This T cell receptor beta chain was captured in a study of blood T cell repertoires in COVID-19 (dated by TCRdb to about 2020). Background on the whole study: The collaborator samples originated in the United States, Italy and Spain and spanned the acute and convalescent phases of COVID-19. The material from the prospective study consisted of cDNA or gDNA derived from T cells, B-cell-depleted T cells, or PBMCs. Deeply sampled blood TCRbeta repertoires from subjects exposed to, actively infected with, or recovered from COVID-19 were included in the dataset. The repertoires were released in a freely available public database meant as a resource for research on the immune response to SARS-CoV-2. Samples came from the ongoing ImmuneRACE study (first 160 participants) plus 1,254 subjects from 6 global collaborators. The sample metadata nearly always contained a de-identified subject ID, COVID-19 status, age in years and sex. Where HLA class I and class II types were available, the types were taken from metadata supplied by the sample provider, not from assay-based typing.

The immunoSEQ Assay, a bias-controlled multiplex PCR, was used to amplify TCRbeta CDR3 regions from genomic DNA. As for the original processing: The number of nucleated cells in each sample was estimated by amplification of reference gene primers within the assay. Sequence reads were collapsed and filtered to measure the absolute abundance of every unique TCRbeta CDR3 rearrangement. For each sample, productive Simpson clonality was calculated by taking the square root of Simpson's diversity index across productive rearrangements. This immuneACCESS table, as held by TCRdb, lists in-frame sequences with V and J called but not all clones. Of the missing ones, under half trace to an unresolved V gene in checked studies; the others have no known cause. For V, J and clone size, that table is used; D and trimming come from the DNA. The sample table records under 200,000 clones; 70% to 90% of these occur just once. The ten largest clones take up 0.99% of the sample.

This clone has a single count. Which antigen it targets is not known. Per-nucleotide qualities are absent, and no much larger clonotype sits a single base away. CDR3 length: 14 amino acids, cysteine to phenylalanine. Here the CDR3 DNA is all that survives: 42 bases in frame from base 1. The germline V gene (reference sequence) yields MNHNY for CDR1 and SVGAGI for CDR2. Trimming leaves V shorter by 2 bases and J shorter by 2 bases, with the junction holding 2 bases beyond the gene matches. Broad study findings and their caveats: How much clinical and demographic metadata was included differed by source and by participant, and the metadata was provided uncurated.

The collaborating institutions used their own protocols to collect whole blood in K2EDTA tubes. For TCRbeta analysis, collaborators shipped samples in one of three forms: frozen whole blood, isolated PBMCs, or DNA extracted from either of those sample types. Sequenced input: peripheral blood. The sequence derives from a man in his late teens or twenties with acute or convalescent COVID-19. Recombination joined TRBV6-6 with TRBJ1-2; the junction holds 7 bases that match TRBD1. For the CDR3, the sequence is CASSYGTVNYGYTF. The sequence in DNA is TGTGCCAGCAGTTACGGGACAGTCAACTATGGCTACACCTTC.